The next 5 T cell receptor beta chains were all read from a single sample in a study of blood T cell repertoires in COVID-19. Clones were read by immunoSEQ multiplex PCR, and TCRdb kept only the in-frame ones, dropping some. The data show about 67,000 clones, about 90% seen once. The specimen was peripheral blood. The receptors were gathered from a man aged 50-59 years with active COVID-19.

The chain couples TRBV28 to TRBJ2-7; 11 bases match TRBD1. This CDR3 contains 15 residues. Germline V gene data show CDR1 as MDHEN and CDR2 as SYDVKM. Trimming took 5 bases from V and 5 from J; bases not matched to a gene: 8. CDR3: CASSPRDRGFDEQYF. The CDR3, as DNA: TGTGCCAGCAGTCCCCGGGACAGGGGGTTCGACGAGCAGTACTTC.

The gene calls are TRBV28 and TRBJ2-3; TRBD2 matches 12 bases. The CDR3 spans 19 residues. Germline V CDR1 and CDR2: MDHEN, SYDVKM. Trimming took 6 bases from V and 3 from J; bases not matched to a gene: 16. The CDR3 here is CASSQQWGLAGFETDTQYF. The CDR3 nucleotides are TGTGCCAGCAGCCAACAGTGGGGACTAGCGGGTTTTGAAACAGATACGCAGTATTTT. Filled out from reference TRBV28 and TRBJ2-3, the complete variable domain reads DVKVTQSSRYLVKRTGEKVFLECVQDMDHENMFWYRQDPGLGLRLIYFSYDVKMKEKGDIPEGYSVSREKKERFSLILESASTNQTSMYLCASSQQWGLAGFETDTQYFGPGTRLTVL.

Comment on this clone: Other nucleotide sequences from this sample produce the same CDR3. The chain links TRBV5-6 to TRBJ2-3; TRBD2 matches at 10 bases. The CDR3 runs 15 residues. The trim removed 4 bases at V and 1 base at J, leaving 3 bases unmatched. The germline CDR1 and CDR2 sequences are SGHDT and YYEEEE. The CDR3 nucleotides are TGTGCCAGCAGCCCCGGGACTAGCGGCACAGATACGCAGTATTTT. Its translation: CASSPGTSGTDTQYF.

As regards this clone: Relative to the germline gene, one junction end is altered; a read error may explain this. The gene calls are TRBV7-7 and TRBJ2-3, with 8 bases matching TRBD2. Germline values: CDR1 SSHAT, CDR2 FNYEAQ (reference sequence). There are 19 residues in the CDR3. Here the CDR3 DNA reads TGTGCTAGCAGCTTAGATGGGGGTAGCGGGGTAACTAGCACAGATACGCAGTATTTT. Its translation: CASSLDGGSGVTSTDTQYF.

The chain is built from TRBV28 and TRBJ2-1, with TRBD2 matching over 11 bases. The CDR3 has 16 amino acids. V was pared by 4 bases and J by 7 bases, with 9 bases of the junction left unmatched. Germline assignment: CDR1 MDHEN and CDR2 SYDVKM. CDR3 amino acids: CASSSDSTSGKNEQFF. The CDR3 DNA follows: TGTGCCAGCAGTTCGGACTCGACTAGCGGGAAAAATGAGCAGTTCTTC.